This TCR beta chain was recovered during a study of T cells in localized non-small cell lung cancer. A word on this clone: The antigen is unknown.

Measured with immunoSEQ multiplex PCR; TCRdb has only the in-frame clones, and not every one. The table includes about 35,000 clones, more than 85% detected once. Study results and caveats: A median roughly 50 of the top 100 tumor clones appeared in adjacent lung. Overall survival was longer when the density of T cells in the blood was higher. Sequence data derive from only one tumor region, so heterogeneity remains possible. Peak T cell clonality was found in uninvolved adjacent lung, exceeding tumor.

This material consisted of peripheral blood mononuclear cells, taken before any cancer treatment. This clonotype was sampled from a female donor older than 55 with stage II lung adenocarcinoma.

The DNA for the CDR3 is TGTGCCAGCAGCTGGGCGGGTGGATCTGGGGCCAACGTCCTGACTTTC. It is translated as CASSWAGGSGANVLTF. The chain has TRBV5-5 and TRBJ2-6, with D possibly TRBD2 on 5 matching bases. The V gene lost 3 bases and the J gene lost 1 base, with 11 bases spanning the gap. There are 16 residues in the CDR3. Germline V gene data show CDR1 as SGHKS and CDR2 as YYEKEE (reference sequence).